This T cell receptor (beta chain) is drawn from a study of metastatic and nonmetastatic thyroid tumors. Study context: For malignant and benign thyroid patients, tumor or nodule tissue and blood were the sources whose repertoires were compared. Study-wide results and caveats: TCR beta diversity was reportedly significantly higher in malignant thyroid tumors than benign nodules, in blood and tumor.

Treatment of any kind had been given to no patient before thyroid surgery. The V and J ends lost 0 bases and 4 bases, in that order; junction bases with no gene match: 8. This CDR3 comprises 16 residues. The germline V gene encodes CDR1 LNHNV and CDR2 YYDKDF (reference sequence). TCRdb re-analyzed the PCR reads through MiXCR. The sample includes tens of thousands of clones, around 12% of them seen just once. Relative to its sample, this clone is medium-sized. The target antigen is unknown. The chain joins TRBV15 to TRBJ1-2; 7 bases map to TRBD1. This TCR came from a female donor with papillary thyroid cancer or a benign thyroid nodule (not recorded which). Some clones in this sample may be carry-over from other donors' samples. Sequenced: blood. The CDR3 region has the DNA TGTGCCACCAGCAGAGATTTGGGGCAGGGGGGCTATGGCTACACCTTC. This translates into CATSRDLGQGGYGYTF.